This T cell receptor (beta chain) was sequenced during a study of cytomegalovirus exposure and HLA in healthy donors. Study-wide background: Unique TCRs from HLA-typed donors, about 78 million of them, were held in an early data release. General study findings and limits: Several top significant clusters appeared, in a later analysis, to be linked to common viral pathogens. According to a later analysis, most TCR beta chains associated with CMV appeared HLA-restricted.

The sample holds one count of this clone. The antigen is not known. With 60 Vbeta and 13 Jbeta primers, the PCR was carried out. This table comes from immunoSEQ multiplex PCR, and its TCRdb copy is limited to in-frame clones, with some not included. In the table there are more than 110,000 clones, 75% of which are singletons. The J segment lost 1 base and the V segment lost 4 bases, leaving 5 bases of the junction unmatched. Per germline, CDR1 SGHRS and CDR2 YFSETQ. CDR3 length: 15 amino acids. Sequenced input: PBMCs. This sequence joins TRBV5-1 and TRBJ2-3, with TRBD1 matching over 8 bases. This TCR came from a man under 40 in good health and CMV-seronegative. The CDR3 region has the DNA TGCGCCAGCAGCCTTCCGACAGGGGGCACAGATACGCAGTATTTT. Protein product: CASSLPTGGTDTQYF.